These 26 T cell receptor beta chains were sequenced from one sample in a study of technical replicates of blood from a handful of donors. Sequenced by immunoSEQ multiplex PCR; TCRdb stores in-frame clones only, minus some. The data hold approximately 100,000 clones, with nearly 96% observed a single time. What was sequenced was T cells isolated from PBMCs. The source is a human donor in good health.

This chain joins TRBV19 and TRBJ1-5; D remains unclear. V was clipped by 5 bases and J by 6 bases, with 17 bases between them. Germline-derived CDR1 and CDR2 are LNHDA and SQIVND (reference sequence). The CDR3 length is 15 residues. The CDR3 nucleotides read TGTGCCAGTAGTCCACTGCCCGCAGGTAGTCAGCCCCAGCATTTT. This sequence encodes CASSPLPAGSQPQHF.

The gene calls are TRBV12-5 and TRBJ1-2; a possible D gene is TRBD1 (6 bases). The CDR3 is 13 residues long. CDR1 is LGHNT and CDR2 is FRNRAP in the germline V gene. The V gene lost 10 bases and the J gene lost 2 bases, with 14 bases spanning the gap. CDR3 DNA sequence: TGTGCTACCGGGGGGGGCACGAACTATGGCTACACCTTC. Protein sequence: CATGGGTNYGYTF. Full variable domain (missing parts from reference TRBV12-5 and TRBJ1-2): DARVTQTPRHKVTEMGQEVTMRCQPILGHNTVFWYRQTMMQGLELLAYFRNRAPLDDSGMPKDRFSAEMPDATLATLKIQPSEPRDSAVYFCATGGGTNYGYTFGSGTRLTVV.

This chain joins TRBV27 and TRBJ1-2, with TRBD1 matching 10 bases. The ends lost 7 bases at V and 8 bases at J; junction bases unmatched: 13. Per germline, CDR1 MNHEY and CDR2 SMNVEV (reference sequence). This CDR3 region has 15 residues. The CDR3 DNA reads as TGTGCCAGCACCTTTGACCCCGGGACAGGGGTCGGCTACACCTTC. As protein: CASTFDPGTGVGYTF.

The rearrangement joins TRBV6-1 to TRBJ2-7; 14 bases line up with TRBD2. V lost 0 bases, J lost 4 bases, and 5 bases stayed unmatched. Germline CDR1 reads MNHNS; CDR2 reads SASEGT. This CDR3 is 17 amino acids long. The CDR3 DNA sequence: TGTGCCAGCAGTGAAGCGGGGACTAGCGGGAGTGTATACGAGCAGTACTTC. Its protein product is CASSEAGTSGSVYEQYF.

The chain couples TRBV15 to TRBJ1-2; the match to TRBD1 covers 7 bases. The CDR3 contains 15 residues. V lost 3 bases to trimming and J lost 4 bases; unmatched junction nucleotides: 8. Germline loops: CDR1 LNHNV, CDR2 YYDKDF (reference sequence). CDR3 region: CATSRTPGQLYGYTF. DNA of the CDR3: TGTGCCACCAGCAGGACCCCGGGACAGCTCTATGGCTACACCTTC.

This sequence joins TRBV4-1 and TRBJ2-7; TRBD1 matches 10 bases. This CDR3 region has 16 residues. The V and J ends lost 0 bases and 4 bases, in that order; junction bases with no gene match: 6. Germline values: CDR1 MGHRA, CDR2 YSYEKL. Here the CDR3 DNA reads TGCGCCAGCAGCCAAGATCCCGGGACAGGGGTGTACGAGCAGTACTTC. This encodes CASSQDPGTGVYEQYF.

V usage is TRBV6-4 and J usage is TRBJ2-2, with D possibly TRBD1 on 5 matching bases. The CDR3 loop spans 14 amino acids. V was cut by 6 bases and J by 7 bases, with 15 bases left in between. The germline CDR1 and CDR2 sequences are MRHNA and SNTAGT. CDR3 DNA: TGTGCCAGCAGCGTAACGCAGGGCCTCGGGGAGCTGTTTTTT. Protein product: CASSVTQGLGELFF.

The chain recombines TRBV2 with TRBJ2-5, with TRBD1 as a possible D gene (7 bases). This CDR3 spans 17 amino acids. V was clipped by 5 bases and J by 1 base, with 20 bases between them. Per the germline V gene, CDR1 is SNHLY and CDR2 is FYNNEI. CDR3 in amino acids: CASSRFGGDRAQETQYF. The CDR3 DNA sequence: TGTGCCAGCAGTCGATTCGGAGGGGACAGAGCCCAAGAGACCCAGTACTTC.

This clone occurred once. In nucleotides, the CDR3 is TGTGCCAGCTCACCATCAGATAGCAATCAGCCCCAGCATTTT. Amino acid sequence: CASSPSDSNQPQHF. The chain carries TRBV18 and TRBJ1-5; D not resolved. Germline CDR1 reads KGHSH; CDR2 reads LQKENI. CDR3 length equals 14 residues. V lost 2 bases and J lost 0, with 5 bases in between.

The CDR3 DNA sequence: TGTGCCAGCAGCTTAGCTATGAGACAGGGAGGTGAAAAACTGTTTTTT. Its translation: CASSLAMRQGGEKLFF. This chain joins TRBV7-8 and TRBJ1-4; 7 nucleotides match TRBD1. The V gene end was trimmed by 0 bases and the J gene end by 7 bases; junction bases not matched to a gene: 8. CDR3 size: 16 residues. CDR1 and CDR2 from the germline V gene are SGHVS and FQNEAQ.

The count of this clone is one. The chain carries TRBV30 and TRBJ1-3; D call uncertain. The CDR3 extends over 14 amino acids. The V end lost 0 bases, the J end lost 1 base, and 7 bases lay between the germline ends. Germline assignment: CDR1 GTSNPN and CDR2 SVGIG (reference sequence). CDR3 bases: TGTGCCTGGAGTGTACGCGGGTCTGGAAACACCATATATTTT. Its translation: CAWSVRGSGNTIYF.

The CDR3 sequence: CASFLTAVQSEQYF. In DNA, the CDR3 is TGTGCCAGCTTTCTTACCGCGGTCCAAAGCGAGCAGTACTTC. The chain combines TRBV6-1 with TRBJ2-7; no reliable D call. CDR3 length equals 14 residues. Per germline, CDR1 MNHNS and CDR2 SASEGT. V lost 8 bases and J 6 bases, leaving 20 bases between the germline ends.

The V and J genes are TRBV9 and TRBJ2-2; TRBD2 agrees at 7 bases. V trimming: 5 bases; J trimming: 9 bases; junction bases outside the gene matches: 16. Germline V gene data show CDR1 as SGDLS and CDR2 as YYNGEE. The CDR3 runs to 16 residues. The CDR3 sequence: CASSRTGGAVQWELFF. The CDR3 region has the DNA TGTGCCAGCAGTCGGACGGGGGGTGCGGTACAATGGGAGCTGTTTTTT.

V usage is TRBV25-1 and J usage is TRBJ1-2; D might be TRBD1 (5 bases). Trimming pared 6 bases from V and 6 bases from J, leaving 11 bases between. The CDR3 contains 12 residues. Germline V gene sequence: CDR1 MGHDK, CDR2 SYGVNS. The CDR3 spells CASRGRVHGYTF. In DNA form, the CDR3 reads TGTGCCAGCAGAGGCAGGGTCCATGGCTACACCTTC.

The chain carries TRBV27 and TRBJ1-2, with 8 bases identical to TRBD1. The CDR3 covers 13 residues. Germline-derived CDR1 and CDR2 are MNHEY and SMNVEV (reference sequence). V shed 3 bases, J shed 6 bases, and the junction held 3 bases outside the gene matches. The chain's CDR3 is CASSLTGENGYTF. The CDR3 region has the DNA TGTGCCAGCAGTTTGACAGGGGAAAATGGCTACACCTTC.

The count of this clone is one. The chain recombines TRBV10-2 with TRBJ2-3; 12 bases map to TRBD2. In germline, CDR1 is WSHSY, CDR2 SAAADI. Germline trimming cut 7 bases from V and 4 bases from J; bases unmatched to any gene: 12. The CDR3 is made up of 17 amino acids. CDR3 in DNA: TGCGCCAGCAAGAGACTAGCGGGAGAGCACTGGTCAGATACGCAGTATTTT. Its protein is CASKRLAGEHWSDTQYF.

The chain employs TRBV19 and TRBJ1-6; D not certain. Germline CDR1 LNHDA, CDR2 SQIVND (reference sequence). The CDR3 runs 14 residues. V shed 11 bases and J shed 7 bases, with 18 bases lying between them. Here the CDR3 DNA reads TGTGCCTCGTTTGAGGGCGGAAAAAATTCACCCCTCCACTTT. Translating gives CASFEGGKNSPLHF.

The gene calls are TRBV27 and TRBJ2-1, with no clear D. The germline gives CDR1 MNHEY, CDR2 SMNVEV (reference sequence). The CDR3 runs 14 residues. V lost 5 bases, J lost 5 bases, and 13 bases lay in between. The chain's CDR3 is CASSLRLRNNEQFF. CDR3 coding DNA: TGTGCCAGCAGTCTGCGACTTCGAAACAATGAGCAGTTCTTC.

The chain links TRBV5-1 to TRBJ2-3; tentatively, D is TRBD1 (5 bases). Per germline, CDR1 SGHRS and CDR2 YFSETQ. The CDR3 length is 15 residues. V was pared by 6 bases and J by 0 bases, with 14 bases between. CDR3 sequence: CASTPGRYSTDTQYF. The DNA for the CDR3 is TGCGCCAGCACTCCAGGGCGGTATAGCACAGATACGCAGTATTTT.

V usage is TRBV7-2 and J usage is TRBJ2-3; TRBD2 might be the D (6 bases). The V gene lost 5 bases and the J gene lost 7 bases, with 16 bases spanning the gap. Germline CDR1 reads SGHTA; CDR2 reads FQGNSA. The CDR3 runs 14 residues. This chain's CDR3 is CASSTEGLRNTQYF. The CDR3 DNA reads as TGTGCCAGCAGCACCGAGGGACTTCGAAATACGCAGTATTTT.

The rearrangement links TRBV30 to TRBJ1-1; D unresolved. The CDR3 runs 13 residues. Trimming cost V 3 bases and J 0 bases, with 8 bases left between them. CDR1 GTSNPN and CDR2 SVGIG come from the germline V gene (reference sequence). CDR3 loop: CAWSLEMNTEAFF. The DNA of the CDR3 is TGTGCCTGGAGCTTGGAGATGAACACTGAAGCTTTCTTT.

This chain connects TRBV6-5 to TRBJ2-1, with D possibly being TRBD1 (5 bases). Per the germline V gene, CDR1 is MNHEY and CDR2 is SVGAGI. The CDR3 consists of 13 residues. V shed 1 base and J shed 7 bases, with 8 bases lying between them. The CDR3 loop is CASSYLTANEQFF. The CDR3 DNA sequence: TGTGCCAGCAGTTACTTGACAGCTAATGAGCAGTTCTTC.

This chain joins TRBV5-4 and TRBJ1-1; weak D call: TRBD1 (6 bases). The CDR3 runs to 15 residues. CDR1 is SGHNT and CDR2 is YYREEE in the germline V gene (reference sequence). Between the trimmed V and J ends, which lost 3 bases and 0 bases, there was a span of 12 bases. The CDR3: CASSSAGQMNTEAFF. CDR3 nucleotide sequence: TGTGCCAGCAGCTCAGCCGGACAGATGAACACTGAAGCTTTCTTT.

The chain joins TRBV6-5 to TRBJ2-7; tentatively, D is TRBD2 (6 bases). The germline V gene has CDR1 MNHEY and CDR2 SVGAGI. Trimming took 5 bases from V and 4 from J, leaving 15 bases between them. This CDR3 comprises 14 residues. For the CDR3, the DNA is TGTGCCAGCAGTCCTGTGGGGGGTGGATACGAGCAGTACTTC. It encodes CASSPVGGGYEQYF.

The chain links TRBV7-9 to TRBJ2-3, with TRBD2 matching 9 bases. After removal of 5 bases from V and 2 bases from J, the junction contained 8 bases not matched to a gene. CDR3 length: 16 amino acids. The germline V gene encodes CDR1 SEHNR and CDR2 FQNEAQ (reference sequence). As DNA, the CDR3 is TGTGCCAGCAGCCTGGGACTAGCCAAACTCACAGATACGCAGTATTTT. Residues: CASSLGLAKLTDTQYF.

The gene calls are TRBV27 and TRBJ2-1; TRBD2 is a possible D gene (5 bases). Germline V gene sequence: CDR1 MNHEY, CDR2 SMNVEV (reference sequence). Trimming stripped 7 bases from V and 2 bases from J, with 12 bases between. The CDR3 spans 14 residues. CDR3 sequence reads: CASTQPGTYNEQFF. The CDR3 DNA sequence: TGTGCCAGCACGCAGCCGGGGACCTACAATGAGCAGTTCTTC.